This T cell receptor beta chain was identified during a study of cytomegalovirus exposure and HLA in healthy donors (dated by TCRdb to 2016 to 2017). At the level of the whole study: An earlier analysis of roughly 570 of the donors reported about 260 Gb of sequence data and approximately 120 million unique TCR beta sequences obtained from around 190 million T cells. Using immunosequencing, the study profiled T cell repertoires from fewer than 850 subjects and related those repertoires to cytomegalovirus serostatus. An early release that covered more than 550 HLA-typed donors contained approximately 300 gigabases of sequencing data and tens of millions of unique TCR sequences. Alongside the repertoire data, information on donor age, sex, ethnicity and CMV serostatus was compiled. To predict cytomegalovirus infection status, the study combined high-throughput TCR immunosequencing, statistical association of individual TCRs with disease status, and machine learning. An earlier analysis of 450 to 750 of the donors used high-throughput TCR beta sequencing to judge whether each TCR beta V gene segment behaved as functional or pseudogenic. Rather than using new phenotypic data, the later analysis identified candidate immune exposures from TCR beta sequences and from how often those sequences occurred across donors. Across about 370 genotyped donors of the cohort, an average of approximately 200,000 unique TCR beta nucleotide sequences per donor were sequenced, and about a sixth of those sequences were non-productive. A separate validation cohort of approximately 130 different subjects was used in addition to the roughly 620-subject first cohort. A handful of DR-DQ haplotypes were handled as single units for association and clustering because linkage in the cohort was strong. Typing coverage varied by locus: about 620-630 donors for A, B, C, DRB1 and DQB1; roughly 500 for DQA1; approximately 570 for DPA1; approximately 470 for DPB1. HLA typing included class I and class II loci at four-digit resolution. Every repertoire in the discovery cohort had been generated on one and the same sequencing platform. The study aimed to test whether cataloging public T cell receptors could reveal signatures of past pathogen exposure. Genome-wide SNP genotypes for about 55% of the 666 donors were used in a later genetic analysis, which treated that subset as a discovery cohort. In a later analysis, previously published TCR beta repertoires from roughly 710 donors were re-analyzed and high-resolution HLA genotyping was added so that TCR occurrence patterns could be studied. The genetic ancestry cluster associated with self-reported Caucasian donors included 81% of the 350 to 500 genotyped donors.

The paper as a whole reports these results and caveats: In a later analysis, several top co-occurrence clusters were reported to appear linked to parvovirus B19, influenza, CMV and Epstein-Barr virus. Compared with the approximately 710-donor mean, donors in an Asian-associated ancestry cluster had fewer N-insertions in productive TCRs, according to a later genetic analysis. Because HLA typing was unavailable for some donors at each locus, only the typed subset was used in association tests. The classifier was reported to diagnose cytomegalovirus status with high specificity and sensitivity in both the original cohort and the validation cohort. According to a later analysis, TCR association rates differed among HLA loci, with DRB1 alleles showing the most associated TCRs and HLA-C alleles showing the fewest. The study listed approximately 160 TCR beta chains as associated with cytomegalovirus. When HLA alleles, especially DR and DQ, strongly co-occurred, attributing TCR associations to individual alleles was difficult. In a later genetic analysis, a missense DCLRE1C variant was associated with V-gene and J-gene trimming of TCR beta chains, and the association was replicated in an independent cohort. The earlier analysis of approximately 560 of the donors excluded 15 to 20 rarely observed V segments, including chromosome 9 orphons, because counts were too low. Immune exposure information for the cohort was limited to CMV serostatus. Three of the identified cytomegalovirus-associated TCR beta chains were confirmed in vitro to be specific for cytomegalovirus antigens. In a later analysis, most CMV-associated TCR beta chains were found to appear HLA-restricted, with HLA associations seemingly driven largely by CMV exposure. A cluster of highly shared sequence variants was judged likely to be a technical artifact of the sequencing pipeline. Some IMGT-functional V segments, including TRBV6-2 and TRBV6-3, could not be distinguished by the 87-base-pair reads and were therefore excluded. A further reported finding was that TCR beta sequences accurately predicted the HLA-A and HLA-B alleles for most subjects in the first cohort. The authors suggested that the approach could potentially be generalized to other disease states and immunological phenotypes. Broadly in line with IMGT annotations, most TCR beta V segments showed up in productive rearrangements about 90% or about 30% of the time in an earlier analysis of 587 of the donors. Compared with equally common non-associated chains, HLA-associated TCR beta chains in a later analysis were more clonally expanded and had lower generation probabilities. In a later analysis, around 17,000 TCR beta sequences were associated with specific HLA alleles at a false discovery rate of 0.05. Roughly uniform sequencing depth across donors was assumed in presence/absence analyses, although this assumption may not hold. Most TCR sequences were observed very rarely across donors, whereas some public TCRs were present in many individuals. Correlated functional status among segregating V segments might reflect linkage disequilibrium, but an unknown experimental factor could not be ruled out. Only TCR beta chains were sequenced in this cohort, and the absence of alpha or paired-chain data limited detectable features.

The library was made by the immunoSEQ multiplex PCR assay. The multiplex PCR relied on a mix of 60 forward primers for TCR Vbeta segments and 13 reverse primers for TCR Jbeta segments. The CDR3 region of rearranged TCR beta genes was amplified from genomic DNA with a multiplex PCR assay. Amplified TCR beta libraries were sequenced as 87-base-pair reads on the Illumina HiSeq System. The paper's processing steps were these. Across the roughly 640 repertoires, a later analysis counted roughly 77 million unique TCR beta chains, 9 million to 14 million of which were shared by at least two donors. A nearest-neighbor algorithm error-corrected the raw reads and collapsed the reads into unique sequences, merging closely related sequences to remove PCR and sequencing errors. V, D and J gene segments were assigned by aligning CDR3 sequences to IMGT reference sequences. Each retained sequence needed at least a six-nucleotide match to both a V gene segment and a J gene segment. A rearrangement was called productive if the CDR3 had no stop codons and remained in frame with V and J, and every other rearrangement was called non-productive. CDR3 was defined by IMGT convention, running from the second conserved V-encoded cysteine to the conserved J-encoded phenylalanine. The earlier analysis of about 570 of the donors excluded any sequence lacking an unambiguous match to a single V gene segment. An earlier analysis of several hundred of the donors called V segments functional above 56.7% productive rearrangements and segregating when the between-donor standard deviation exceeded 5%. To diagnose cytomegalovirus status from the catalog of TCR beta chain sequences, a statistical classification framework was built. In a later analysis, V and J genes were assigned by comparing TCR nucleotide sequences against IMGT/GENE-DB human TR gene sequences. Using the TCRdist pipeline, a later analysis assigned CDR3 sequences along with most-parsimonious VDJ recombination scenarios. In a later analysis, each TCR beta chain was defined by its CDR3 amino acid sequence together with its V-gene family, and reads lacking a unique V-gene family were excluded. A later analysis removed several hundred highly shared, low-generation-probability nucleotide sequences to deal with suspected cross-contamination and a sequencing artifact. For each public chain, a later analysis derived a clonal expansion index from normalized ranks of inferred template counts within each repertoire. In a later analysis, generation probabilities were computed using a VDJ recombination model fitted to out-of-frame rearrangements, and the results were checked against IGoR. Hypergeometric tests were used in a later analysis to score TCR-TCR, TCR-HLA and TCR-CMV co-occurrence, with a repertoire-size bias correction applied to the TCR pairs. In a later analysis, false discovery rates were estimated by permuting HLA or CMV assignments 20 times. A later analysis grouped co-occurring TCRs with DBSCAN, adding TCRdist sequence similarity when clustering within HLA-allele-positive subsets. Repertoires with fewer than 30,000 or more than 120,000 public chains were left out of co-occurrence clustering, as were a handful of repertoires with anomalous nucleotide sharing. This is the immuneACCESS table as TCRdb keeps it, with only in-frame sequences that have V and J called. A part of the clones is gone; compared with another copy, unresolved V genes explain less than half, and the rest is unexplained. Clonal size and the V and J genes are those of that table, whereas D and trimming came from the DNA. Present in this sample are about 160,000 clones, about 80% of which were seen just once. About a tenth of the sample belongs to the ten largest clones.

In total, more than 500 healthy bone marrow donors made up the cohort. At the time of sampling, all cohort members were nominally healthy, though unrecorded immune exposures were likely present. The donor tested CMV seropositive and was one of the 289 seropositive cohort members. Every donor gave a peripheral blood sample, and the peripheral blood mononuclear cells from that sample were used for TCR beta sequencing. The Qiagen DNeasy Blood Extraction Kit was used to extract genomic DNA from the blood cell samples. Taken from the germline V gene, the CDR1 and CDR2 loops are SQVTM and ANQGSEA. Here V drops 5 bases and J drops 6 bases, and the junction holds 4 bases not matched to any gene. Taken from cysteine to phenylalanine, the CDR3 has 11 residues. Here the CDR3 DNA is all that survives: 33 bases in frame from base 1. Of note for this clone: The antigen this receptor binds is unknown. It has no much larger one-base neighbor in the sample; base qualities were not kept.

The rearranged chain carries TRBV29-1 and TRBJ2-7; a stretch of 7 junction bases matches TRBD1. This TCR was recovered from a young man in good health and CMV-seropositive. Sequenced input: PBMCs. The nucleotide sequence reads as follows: TGCAGCGTTTCGAAGGGGGCCGAGCAGTACTTC. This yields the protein CSVSKGAEQYF.